These 4 T cell receptor beta chains came from one sample sequenced in a study of cytomegalovirus exposure and HLA in healthy donors. The PCR used 60 Vbeta and 13 Jbeta primers. Method: immunoSEQ multiplex PCR; TCRdb's copy keeps in-frame clones and lacks some. The sample consists of about 76,000 clones, around 70% of them appearing once. The sequencing input was PBMCs. All receptors derive from a middle-aged woman in good health and CMV-seropositive.

The chain joins TRBV29-1 to TRBJ1-4, with D possibly TRBD1 on 5 matching bases. V lost 4 bases and J lost 7, with 13 bases in between. Germline CDR1 reads SQVTM; CDR2 reads ANQGSEA. The CDR3 is 13 amino acids. This chain's CDR3 is CSVGGWGSEKLFF. The CDR3 region has the DNA TGCAGCGTTGGAGGCTGGGGCAGTGAAAAACTGTTTTTT.

The chain uses TRBV14 and TRBJ1-6, with D possibly matching TRBD1 (5 bases). V was cut by 5 bases and J by 4 bases, with 12 bases left in between. The CDR3 has 15 amino acids. Germline V gene data show CDR1 as SGHDN and CDR2 as FVKESK. CDR3 sequence: CASSVTQGYNSPLHF. CDR3 sequence (DNA): TGTGCCAGCAGCGTTACTCAGGGTTATAATTCACCCCTCCACTTT.

This clone was recorded only once. DNA of the CDR3: TGCGCCAGCAGCTACAGGACAGATCAAGATTCACCCCTCCACTTT. This translates into CASSYRTDQDSPLHF. The chain has TRBV5-1 and TRBJ1-6, with TRBD1 as a possible D gene (6 bases). This CDR3 comprises 15 residues. The germline gives CDR1 SGHRS, CDR2 YFSETQ. V lost 3 bases and J 8 bases, leaving 15 bases between the germline ends.

The rearrangement uses TRBV6-5 and TRBJ1-3, with TRBD1 matching over 7 bases. CDR1 is MNHEY and CDR2 is SVGAGI in the germline V gene. This CDR3 is 13 amino acids long. V gave up 8 bases and J gave up 0 bases; unmatched junction bases: 1. The CDR3 nucleotides are TGTGCCAGCGGGACAGCCTCTGGAAACACCATATATTTT. Protein: CASGTASGNTIYF.